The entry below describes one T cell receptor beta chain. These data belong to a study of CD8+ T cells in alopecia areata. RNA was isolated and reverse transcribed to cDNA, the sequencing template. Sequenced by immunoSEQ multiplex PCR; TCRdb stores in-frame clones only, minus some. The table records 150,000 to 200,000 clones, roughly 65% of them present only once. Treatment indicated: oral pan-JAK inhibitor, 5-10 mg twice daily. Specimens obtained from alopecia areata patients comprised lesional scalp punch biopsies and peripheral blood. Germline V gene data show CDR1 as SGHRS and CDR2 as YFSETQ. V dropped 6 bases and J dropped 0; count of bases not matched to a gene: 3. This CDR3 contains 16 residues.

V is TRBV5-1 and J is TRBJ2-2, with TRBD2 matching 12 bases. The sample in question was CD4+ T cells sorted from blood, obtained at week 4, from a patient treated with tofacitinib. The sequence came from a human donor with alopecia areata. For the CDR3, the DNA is TGCGCCAGCACGACTAGCGGGGGCCCGAACACCGGGGAGCTGTTTTTT. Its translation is CASTTSGGPNTGELFF.